Listed here are 7 T cell receptor beta chains from one sample, sequenced in a study of identical twins. TCRdb re-called the 5' RACE reads through MiXCR, storing one row per CDR3 protein. The sample includes over 200,000 distinct CDR3 sequences, roughly a tenth of them seen just once. The specimen sequenced was memory T cells sorted from blood. These receptors all stem from a man aged 50-59 years in good health.

In this sample, this clonotype turned up many times. The chain uses TRBV6-1 and TRBJ2-1; TRBD1 or TRBD2 may be the D gene (5 bases each). The germline CDR1 and CDR2 sequences are MNHNS and SASEGT. The CDR3 is made up of 15 amino acids. V gave up 5 bases and J gave up 4 bases, with 15 bases separating them. This CDR3 reads CASSPGMGPYNEQFF. In DNA, the CDR3 is TGTGCCAGCAGTCCCGGGATGGGACCTTACAATGAGCAGTTCTTC.

In this sample, this clonotype turned up a few times. The chain joins TRBV7-8 to TRBJ2-5; the match to TRBD1 covers 10 bases. In germline, CDR1 is SGHVS, CDR2 FQNEAQ. The CDR3 extends over 18 amino acids. The V segment lost 4 bases and the J segment 4 bases; nucleotides outside the gene matches: 15. The CDR3 DNA reads TGTGCCAGCAGCTCGATAGGATCCGGGACAGGGGTACGAGAGACCCAGTACTTC. Residues: CASSSIGSGTGVRETQYF.

The chain is built from TRBV20-1 and TRBJ2-1; D call uncertain. Germline values: CDR1 DFQATT, CDR2 SNEGSKA (reference sequence). CDR3 size: 15 residues. The V end was cut by 6 bases, the J end by 6 bases, with 21 bases between. The CDR3 DNA reads as TGCAGTGCACAGCACGGCGCTAACCGGCGCAATGAGCAGTTCTTC. Translating gives CSAQHGANRRNEQFF.

This rearrangement joins TRBV5-4 to TRBJ2-3, with 9 bases matching TRBD1. The germline gives CDR1 SGHNT, CDR2 YYREEE (reference sequence). The CDR3 covers 14 residues. The CDR3 DNA sequence: TGTGCAGCTAAAGGGACAGGGAACGCAGATACGCAGTATTTT. This encodes CAAKGTGNADTQYF.

The table lists this clonotype with many counts. The chain is built from TRBV7-9 and TRBJ1-5; unclear D gene. Looked up from germline, CDR1 is SEHNR and CDR2 is FQNEAQ (reference sequence). Trimming pared 5 bases from V and 4 bases from J, leaving 12 bases between. The CDR3 runs to 14 residues. CDR3 in amino acids: CASSTEDGNQPQHF. CDR3 sequence (DNA): TGTGCCAGCAGCACCGAGGACGGGAATCAGCCCCAGCATTTT.

This rearrangement joins TRBV7-3 to TRBJ2-3; 8 bases agree with TRBD1. V shed 5 bases, J shed 2 bases, and the junction held 15 bases outside the gene matches. This CDR3 region has 18 residues. From germline, CDR1 is SGHTA and CDR2 FQGTGA. The CDR3 region is CASSPPGWTGPHTDTQYF. The CDR3 region has the DNA TGTGCCAGCAGCCCTCCCGGGTGGACAGGGCCCCACACAGATACGCAGTATTTT.

This clonotype has more than one count but fewer than ten. The V call is TRBV2, the J call TRBJ2-1, with TRBD1 matching 8 bases. After removal of 8 bases from V and 8 bases from J, the junction contained 14 bases not matched to a gene. The CDR3 is 15 amino acids. CDR1 SNHLY and CDR2 FYNNEI come from the germline V gene. The CDR3 coding sequence is TGTGCCAGCTCAGGACAGGGCGCTCGGGGAGATGAGCAGTTCTTC. Its protein product is CASSGQGARGDEQFF.